A single sample is the source of the 8 T cell receptor beta chains below, sequenced in a study of blood T cells in healthy people across ages. With a J-beta primer mix and a sample-barcoded 5' primer, a second PCR ran roughly 7 to 11 cycles. One entry per CDR3 protein, called by TCRdb with MiXCR from the 5' RACE reads. The sample gives 630,000 or so distinct CDR3 sequences, about 30% of which show up once; 15% to 18% is in the top ten. Input material: blood. The receptor source for this set is a woman aged 80 or over in good health.

This clonotype was seen a single time. This chain joins TRBV12-3 or TRBV12-4 and TRBJ1-2; D may be TRBD1 (5 bases). V was cut by 5 bases and J by 4 bases, with 14 bases left in between. There are 14 residues in the CDR3. This chain's CDR3 is CASSQQGYGYGYTF. CDR3 bases: TGTGCCAGCAGTCAGCAGGGTTACGGCTATGGCTACACCTTC.

This clonotype was detected many times. The chain joins TRBV20-1 to TRBJ1-2; possibly TRBD1 for D (5 bases). Trimming removed 2 bases at V and 0 bases at J, with 13 bases between. The germline V gene has CDR1 DFQATT and CDR2 SNEGSKA (reference sequence). CDR3 size: 15 residues. CDR3 sequence reads: CSARLARGTNYGYTF. CDR3 sequence (DNA): TGCAGTGCTAGACTAGCCCGGGGCACTAACTATGGCTACACCTTC.

This clonotype was observed a handful of times. Germline and junction disagree at one end, which may indicate a read error. This rearrangement joins TRBV11-3 to TRBJ2-3; 14 nucleotides align to TRBD2. The CDR3 is 17 residues long. Looked up from germline, CDR1 is SGHNT and CDR2 is YENEEA. The CDR3 loop reads CASSSGLAGVSTDTQYF. In DNA form, the CDR3 reads TGTGCCAGTAGCTCGGGACTAGCGGGGGTTTCCACAGATACGCAGTATTTT.

In this sample, this clonotype turned up a few times. The V call is TRBV19, the J call TRBJ1-2; no clear D gene. Trimming shortened V by 3 bases and J by 8 bases, and 10 bases separated the two germline ends. The CDR3 has 12 residues. Looked up from germline, CDR1 is LNHDA and CDR2 is SQIVND (reference sequence). CDR3 sequence: CASSIGQSGYTF. The CDR3 DNA follows: TGTGCCAGTAGTATTGGTCAGAGCGGCTACACCTTC.

This clonotype showed up just a few times. A single base separates this from a much larger clone, so it may be a read error. The chain has TRBV20-1 and TRBJ2-3, with a weak D call TRBD2 (7 bases). This CDR3 contains 17 residues. CDR1 is DFQATT and CDR2 is SNEGSKA in the germline V gene (reference sequence). V was shortened by 4 bases and J by 3 bases, with 23 bases between the two germline ends. The CDR3 sequence: CSANPPLGGGRTDTQYF. Here the CDR3 DNA reads TGCAGTGCTAACCCACCTTTGGGGGGGGGCAGGACAGATACGCAGTATTTT.

This clonotype was counted at least ten times. This rearrangement joins TRBV9 to TRBJ2-3; perhaps TRBD2 as D (6 bases). This CDR3 has 14 amino acids. With 1 base removed from V and 4 bases from J, the gap between germline ends came to 10 bases. Per germline, CDR1 SGDLS and CDR2 YYNGEE. The CDR3 spells CASSVLTSPDTQYF. As DNA, the CDR3 is TGTGCCAGCAGCGTATTGACTAGTCCAGATACGCAGTATTTT.

There are many counts of this clonotype. This chain links TRBV5-1 with TRBJ2-6; TRBD1 matches at 7 bases. V was clipped by 2 bases and J by 2 bases; unmatched bases: 4. Germline assignment: CDR1 SGHRS and CDR2 YFSETQ. The CDR3 has 16 amino acids. CDR3 nucleotide sequence: TGCGCCAGCAGCTTAACAGGGGTCCCTGGGGCCAACGTCCTGACTTTC. Protein: CASSLTGVPGANVLTF.

The chain has TRBV5-1 and TRBJ2-6; perhaps D is TRBD1 or TRBD2 (6 bases each). The CDR3 runs 15 residues. Germline CDR1 SGHRS, CDR2 YFSETQ. V dropped 4 bases and J dropped 4 bases, with 12 bases sitting between them. This CDR3 reads CASSTTGAGANVLTF. The CDR3 coding sequence is TGCGCCAGCAGCACCACGGGGGCAGGGGCCAACGTCCTGACTTTC.